Reported below is one T cell receptor (beta chain). Germline V lookup: CDR1 SGHTA, CDR2 FQGTGA. The CDR3 has 14 amino acids. V shed 5 bases and J 5 bases; nucleotides not matched to a gene: 8. The entry originates in a study of blood T cell repertoires in COVID-19. Overall study context: PBMCs, B-cell-depleted T cells, or T cells were the source of the cDNA or gDNA that made up the material.

TCRdb's copy holds only in-frame clones and misses some; the assay was immunoSEQ multiplex PCR. The profile covers around 260,000 clones, with roughly 86% appearing a single time and about 10% taken by the ten largest. The chain joins TRBV7-3 to TRBJ2-7, with 8 bases aligning to TRBD1. Material: peripheral blood. This TCR was recovered from a man between 40 and 49 years old who had recovered from COVID-19. CDR3 sequence: CASSTRQGKHEQYF. In DNA form, the CDR3 reads TGTGCCAGCAGCACTCGACAGGGGAAACACGAGCAGTACTTC.